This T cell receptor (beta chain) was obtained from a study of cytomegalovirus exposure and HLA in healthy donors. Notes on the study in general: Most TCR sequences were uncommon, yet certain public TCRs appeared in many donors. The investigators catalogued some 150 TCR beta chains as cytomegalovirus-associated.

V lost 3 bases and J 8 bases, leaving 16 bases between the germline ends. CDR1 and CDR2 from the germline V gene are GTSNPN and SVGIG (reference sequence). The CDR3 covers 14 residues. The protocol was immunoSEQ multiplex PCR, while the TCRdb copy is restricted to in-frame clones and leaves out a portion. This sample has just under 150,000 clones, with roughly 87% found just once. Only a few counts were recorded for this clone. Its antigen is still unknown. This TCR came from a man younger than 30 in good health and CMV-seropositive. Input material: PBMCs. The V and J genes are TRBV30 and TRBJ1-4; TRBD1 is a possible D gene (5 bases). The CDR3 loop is CAWRVGRGIEKLFF. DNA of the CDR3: TGTGCCTGGAGGGTGGGAAGGGGAATCGAAAAACTGTTTTTT. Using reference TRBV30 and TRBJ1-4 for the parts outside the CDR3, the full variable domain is SQTIHQWPATLVQPVGSPLSLECTVEGTSNPNLYWYRQAAGRGLQLLFYSVGIGQISSEVPQNLSASRPQDRQFILSSKKLLLSDSGFYLCAWRVGRGIEKLFFGSGTQLSVL.